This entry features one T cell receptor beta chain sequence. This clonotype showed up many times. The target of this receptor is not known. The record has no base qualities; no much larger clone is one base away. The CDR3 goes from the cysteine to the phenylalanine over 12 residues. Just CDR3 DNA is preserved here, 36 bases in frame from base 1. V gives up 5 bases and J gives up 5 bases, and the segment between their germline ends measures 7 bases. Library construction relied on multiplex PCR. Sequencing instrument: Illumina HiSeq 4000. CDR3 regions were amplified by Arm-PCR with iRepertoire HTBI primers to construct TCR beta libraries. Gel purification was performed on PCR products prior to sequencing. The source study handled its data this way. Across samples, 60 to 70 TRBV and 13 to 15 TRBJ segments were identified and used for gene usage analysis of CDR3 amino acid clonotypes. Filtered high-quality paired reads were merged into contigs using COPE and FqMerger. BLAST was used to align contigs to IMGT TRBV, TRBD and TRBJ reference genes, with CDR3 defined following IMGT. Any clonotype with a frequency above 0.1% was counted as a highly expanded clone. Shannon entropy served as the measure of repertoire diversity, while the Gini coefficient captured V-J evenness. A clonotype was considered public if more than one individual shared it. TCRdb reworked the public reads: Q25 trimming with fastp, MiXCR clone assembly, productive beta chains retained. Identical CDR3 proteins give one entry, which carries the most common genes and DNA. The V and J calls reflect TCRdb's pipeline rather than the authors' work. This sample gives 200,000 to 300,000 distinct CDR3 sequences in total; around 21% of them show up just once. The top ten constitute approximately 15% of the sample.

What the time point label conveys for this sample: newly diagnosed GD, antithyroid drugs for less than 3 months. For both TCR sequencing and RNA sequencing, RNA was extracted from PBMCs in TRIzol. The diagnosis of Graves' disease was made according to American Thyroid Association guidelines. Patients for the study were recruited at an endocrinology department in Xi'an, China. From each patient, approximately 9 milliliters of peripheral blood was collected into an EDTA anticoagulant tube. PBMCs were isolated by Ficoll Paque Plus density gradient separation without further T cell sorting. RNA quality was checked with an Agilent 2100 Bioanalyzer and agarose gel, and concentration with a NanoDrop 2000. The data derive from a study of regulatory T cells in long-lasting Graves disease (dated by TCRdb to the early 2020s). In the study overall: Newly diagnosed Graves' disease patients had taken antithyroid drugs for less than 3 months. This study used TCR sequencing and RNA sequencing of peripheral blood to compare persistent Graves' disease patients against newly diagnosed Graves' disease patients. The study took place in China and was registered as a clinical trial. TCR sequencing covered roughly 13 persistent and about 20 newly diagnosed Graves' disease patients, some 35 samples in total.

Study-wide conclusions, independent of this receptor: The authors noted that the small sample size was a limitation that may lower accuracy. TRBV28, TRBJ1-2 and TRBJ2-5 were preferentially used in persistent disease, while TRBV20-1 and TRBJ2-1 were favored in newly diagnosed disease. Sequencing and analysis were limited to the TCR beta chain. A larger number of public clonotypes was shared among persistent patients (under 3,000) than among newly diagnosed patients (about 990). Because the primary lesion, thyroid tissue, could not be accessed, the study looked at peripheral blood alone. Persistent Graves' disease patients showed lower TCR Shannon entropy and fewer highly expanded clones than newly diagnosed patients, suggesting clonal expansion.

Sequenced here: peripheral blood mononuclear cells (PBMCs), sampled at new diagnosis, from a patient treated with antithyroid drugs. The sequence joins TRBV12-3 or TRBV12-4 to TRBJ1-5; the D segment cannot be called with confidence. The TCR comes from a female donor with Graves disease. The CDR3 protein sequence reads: CASSQRDQPQHF. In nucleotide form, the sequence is TGTGCCAGCAGTCAAAGGGATCAGCCCCAGCATTTT.